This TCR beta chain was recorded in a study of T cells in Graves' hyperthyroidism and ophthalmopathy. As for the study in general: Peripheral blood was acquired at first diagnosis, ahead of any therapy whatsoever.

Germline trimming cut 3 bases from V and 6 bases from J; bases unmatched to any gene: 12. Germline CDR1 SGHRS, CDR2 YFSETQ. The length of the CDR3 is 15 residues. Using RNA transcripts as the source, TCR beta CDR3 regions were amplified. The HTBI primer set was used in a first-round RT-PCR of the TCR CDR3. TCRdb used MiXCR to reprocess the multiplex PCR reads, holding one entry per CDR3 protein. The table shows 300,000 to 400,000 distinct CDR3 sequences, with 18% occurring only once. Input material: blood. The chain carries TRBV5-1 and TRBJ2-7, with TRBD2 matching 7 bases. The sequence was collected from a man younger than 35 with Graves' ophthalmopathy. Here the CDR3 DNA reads TGCGCCAGCAGCTCGCCGGGAAAGGGGAGGGGCGAGCAGTACTTC. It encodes CASSSPGKGRGEQYF. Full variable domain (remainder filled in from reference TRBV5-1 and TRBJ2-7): KAGVTQTPRYLIKTRGQQVTLSCSPISGHRSVSWYQQTPGQGLQFLFEYFSETQRNKGNFPGRFSGRQFSNSRSEMNVSTLELGDSALYLCASSSPGKGRGEQYFGPGTRLTVT.